These 13 T cell receptor beta chains share one sample of origin, sequenced in a study of shared clonotypes between healthy human individuals. Only in-frame clones appear in the TCRdb table, and some are missing; sequencing was by immunoSEQ multiplex PCR. The table includes a few hundred thousand clones, just over 65% detected once. The sequencing sample was made of memory CD4+ T cells sorted from blood. Subset here: CD45RA-negative fraction. All receptors derive from a man in his thirties or forties in good health.

This clone was seen a few times. The V and J genes are TRBV7-2 and TRBJ2-7; 10 nucleotides line up with TRBD2. The CDR3 has 14 residues. V trimming: 5 bases; J trimming: 6 bases; junction bases outside the gene matches: 7. The germline V gene encodes CDR1 SGHTA and CDR2 FQGNSA. CDR3 sequence: CASSPSGRWGEQYF. DNA of the CDR3: TGTGCCAGCAGCCCTAGCGGGAGATGGGGCGAGCAGTACTTC.

The chain joins TRBV30 to TRBJ1-2; D is unclear. The V end lost 4 bases, the J end lost 0 bases, and 12 bases lay between the germline ends. CDR3 length equals 14 residues. In germline, CDR1 is GTSNPN, CDR2 SVGIG (reference sequence). CDR3: CAWNRGATNYGYTF. Written as DNA, the CDR3 is TGTGCCTGGAATCGCGGCGCCACTAACTATGGCTACACCTTC.

This chain connects TRBV19 to TRBJ2-1; D not certain. In germline, CDR1 is LNHDA, CDR2 SQIVND (reference sequence). The CDR3 runs to 12 residues. Trimming cost V 3 bases and J 7 bases, with 7 bases left between them. The chain's CDR3 is CASSIGKNEQFF. CDR3 DNA: TGTGCCAGTAGTATTGGGAAGAATGAGCAGTTCTTC.

The CDR3 DNA reads as TGTGCCAGCAGCTTAGTAGGACAGGGAGGTCAGCCCCAGCATTTT. Amino acid sequence: CASSLVGQGGQPQHF. The rearrangement joins TRBV7-2 to TRBJ1-5, with 8 bases aligning to TRBD1. The CDR3 totals 15 residues. J lost 6 bases, V lost 1 base, and 5 bases had no gene match. Germline CDR1 and CDR2: SGHTA and FQGNSA.

The rearrangement joins TRBV9 to TRBJ2-5; 8 bases are a match to TRBD2. The CDR3 consists of 15 residues. Germline trimming cut 4 bases from V and 7 bases from J; bases unmatched to any gene: 12. Germline V CDR1 and CDR2: SGDLS, YYNGEE. CDR3 DNA sequence: TGTGCCAGCAGCCCAGCGGGAGACCCATCCGGGACCCAGTACTTC. Protein: CASSPAGDPSGTQYF.

CDR3 amino acids: CASSVQIQETQYF. Written as DNA, the CDR3 is TGTGCCAGCAGTGTTCAGATCCAAGAGACCCAGTACTTC. The chain has TRBV6-1 and TRBJ2-5; D uncertain. The germline gives CDR1 MNHNS, CDR2 SASEGT. This CDR3 has 13 amino acids. Trimming took 4 bases from V and 1 from J, leaving 7 bases between them.

The V and J genes are TRBV19 and TRBJ2-3, with 9 bases aligning to TRBD2. There are 16 residues in the CDR3. Germline assignment: CDR1 LNHDA and CDR2 SQIVND (reference sequence). Unmatched junction bases numbered 8, after V lost 1 base and J lost 6 bases. The CDR3 is CASSIGGTSFRDTQYF. For the CDR3, the DNA is TGTGCCAGTAGTATAGGCGGGACTAGCTTTAGGGATACGCAGTATTTT.

The rearrangement links TRBV6-1 to TRBJ1-1; D may be TRBD1 (5 bases). V was clipped by 7 bases and J by 3 bases, with 12 bases between them. There are 13 residues in the CDR3. CDR1 and CDR2 from the germline V gene are MNHNS and SASEGT. The CDR3 spells CASKGHIDTEAFF. The CDR3 nucleotides read TGTGCCAGCAAGGGGCACATTGACACTGAAGCTTTCTTT.

This chain links TRBV6-5 with TRBJ2-3; D may be TRBD2 (5 bases). Germline V CDR1 and CDR2: MNHEY, SVGAGI. V lost 3 bases and J 0 bases, leaving 10 bases between the germline ends. The CDR3 has 15 amino acids. The CDR3 sequence: CASSYELGSTDTQYF. CDR3 sequence (DNA): TGTGCCAGCAGTTATGAACTAGGAAGCACAGATACGCAGTATTTT.

This sequence joins TRBV2 and TRBJ1-5; 8 nucleotides line up with TRBD1. The trim removed 6 bases at V and 0 bases at J, leaving 4 bases unmatched. This CDR3 has 15 residues. Germline CDR1 SNHLY, CDR2 FYNNEI. In DNA form, the CDR3 reads TGTGCCAGCAGACCCGACAGGGGTAGCAATCAGCCCCAGCATTTT. It encodes CASRPDRGSNQPQHF.

This clone was seen a few times. The rearrangement links TRBV2 to TRBJ2-7; unclear D gene. The CDR3 runs to 14 residues. The V end was cut by 3 bases, the J end by 4 bases, with 13 bases between. Germline CDR1 reads SNHLY; CDR2 reads FYNNEI. CDR3 in amino acids: CASSDPSLGYEQYF. The CDR3 bases are TGTGCCAGCAGTGATCCCAGTCTGGGTTACGAGCAGTACTTC. Filled out from reference TRBV2 and TRBJ2-7, the complete variable domain reads EPEVTQTPSHQVTQMGQEVILRCVPISNHLYFYWYRQILGQKVEFLVSFYNNEISEKSEIFDDQFSVERPDGSNFTLKIRSTKLEDSAMYFCASSDPSLGYEQYFGPGTRLTVT.

There are many counts of this clone. CDR3 residues: CASSDWGGGANEQFF. The CDR3 DNA is TGTGCCAGCAGTGATTGGGGAGGAGGGGCCAATGAGCAGTTCTTC. J is TRBJ2-1 and V is TRBV2; a possible D gene is TRBD2 (6 bases). The CDR3 length is 15 residues. Trimming took off 3 bases at V and 6 bases at J, with 15 bases between the two ends. Germline V gene data show CDR1 as SNHLY and CDR2 as FYNNEI.

The CDR3 DNA reads TGTGCCAGCAGCTTCCGGGACAGCTTCTCTGGGGCCAACGTCCTGACTTTC. Amino acid sequence: CASSFRDSFSGANVLTF. The chain uses TRBV5-4 and TRBJ2-6; 7 bases are a match to TRBD1. V trimming: 2 bases; J trimming: 0 bases; junction bases outside the gene matches: 5. Germline V CDR1 and CDR2: SGHNT, YYREEE (reference sequence). This CDR3 is 17 amino acids long.